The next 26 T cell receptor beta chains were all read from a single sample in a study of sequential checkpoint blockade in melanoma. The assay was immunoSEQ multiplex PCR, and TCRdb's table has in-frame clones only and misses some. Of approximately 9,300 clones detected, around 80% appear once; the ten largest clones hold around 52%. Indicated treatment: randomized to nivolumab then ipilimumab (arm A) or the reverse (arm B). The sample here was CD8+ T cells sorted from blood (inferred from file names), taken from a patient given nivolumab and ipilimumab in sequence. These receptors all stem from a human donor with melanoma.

The CDR3 nucleotides are TGTGCCAGCAGTCTCCTAGCGGGGGAAAATACGCAGTATTTT. As protein: CASSLLAGENTQYF. V and J are TRBV27 and TRBJ2-3, with 10 bases lining up with TRBD2. J lost 7 bases, V lost 5 bases, and 6 bases had no gene match. Germline assignment: CDR1 MNHEY and CDR2 SMNVEV (reference sequence). This CDR3 has 14 residues.

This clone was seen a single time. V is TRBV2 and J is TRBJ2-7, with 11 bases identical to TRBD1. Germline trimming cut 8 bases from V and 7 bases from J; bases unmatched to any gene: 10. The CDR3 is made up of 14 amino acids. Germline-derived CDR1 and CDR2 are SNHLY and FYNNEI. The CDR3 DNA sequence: TGTGCCAGCGGGGGGACAGGGGGAGGTTGGGAGCAGTACTTC. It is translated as CASGGTGGGWEQYF.

The DNA of the CDR3 is TGTGCCAGCAGCCTGGGGGCAGGGGGGCGAAGGTTTGAAGCTTTCTTT. As protein: CASSLGAGGRRFEAFF. The V call is TRBV2, the J call TRBJ1-1; the match to TRBD1 covers 7 bases. This CDR3 contains 16 residues. Per the germline V gene, CDR1 is SNHLY and CDR2 is FYNNEI. The J segment lost 7 bases and the V segment lost 6 bases, leaving 17 bases of the junction unmatched.

For the CDR3, the DNA is TGTGCCAGCAGCGTAGGCACCGGGACTGGCTACGAGCAGTACTTC. The encoded protein is CASSVGTGTGYEQYF. The chain joins TRBV9 to TRBJ2-7, with D perhaps TRBD2 (6 bases). The CDR3 is 15 residues long. CDR1 is SGDLS, CDR2 YYNGEE, per germline. V lost 0 bases to trimming and J lost 3 bases, with 13 bases between them.

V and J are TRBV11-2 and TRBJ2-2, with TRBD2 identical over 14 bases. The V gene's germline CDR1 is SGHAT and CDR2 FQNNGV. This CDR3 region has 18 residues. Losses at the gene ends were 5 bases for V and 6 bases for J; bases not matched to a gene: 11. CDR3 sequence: CASSLTSGGAIGPGELFF. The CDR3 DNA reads TGTGCCAGCAGCCTGACTAGCGGGGGGGCTATCGGTCCCGGGGAGCTGTTTTTT. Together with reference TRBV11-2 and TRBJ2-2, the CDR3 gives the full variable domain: EAGVAQSPRYKIIEKRQSVAFWCNPISGHATLYWYQQILGQGPKLLIQFQNNGVVDDSQLPKDRFSAERLKGVDSTLKIQPAKLEDSAVYLCASSLTSGGAIGPGELFFGEGSRLTVL.

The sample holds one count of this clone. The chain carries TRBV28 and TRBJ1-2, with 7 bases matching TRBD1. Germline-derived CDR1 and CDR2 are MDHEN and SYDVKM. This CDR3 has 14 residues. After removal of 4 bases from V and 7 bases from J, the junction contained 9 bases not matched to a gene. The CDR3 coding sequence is TGTGCCAGCAGTTCCAGGCAGGGGGTGGGTGGCTACACCTTC. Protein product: CASSSRQGVGGYTF.

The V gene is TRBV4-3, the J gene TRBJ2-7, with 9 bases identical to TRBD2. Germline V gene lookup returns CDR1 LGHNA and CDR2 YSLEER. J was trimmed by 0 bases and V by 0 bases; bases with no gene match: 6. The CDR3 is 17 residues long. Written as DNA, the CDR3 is TGCGCCAGCAGCCAAGAATCCAGCGGGGGGACCTCCTACGAGCAGTACTTC. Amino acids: CASSQESSGGTSYEQYF.

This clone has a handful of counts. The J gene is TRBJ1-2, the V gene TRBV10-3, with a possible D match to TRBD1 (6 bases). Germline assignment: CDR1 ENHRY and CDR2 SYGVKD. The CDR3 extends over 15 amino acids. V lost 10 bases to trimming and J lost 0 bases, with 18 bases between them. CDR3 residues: CATAGQQLSNYGYTF. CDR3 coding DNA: TGTGCCACCGCCGGACAGCAACTTTCTAACTATGGCTACACCTTC.

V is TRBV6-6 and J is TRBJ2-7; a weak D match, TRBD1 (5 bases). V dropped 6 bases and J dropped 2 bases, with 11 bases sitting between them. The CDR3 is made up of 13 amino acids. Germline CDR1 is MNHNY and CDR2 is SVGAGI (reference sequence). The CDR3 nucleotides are TGTGCCAGCAGACCAGGACAAGCCTACGAGCAGTACTTC. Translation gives CASRPGQAYEQYF.

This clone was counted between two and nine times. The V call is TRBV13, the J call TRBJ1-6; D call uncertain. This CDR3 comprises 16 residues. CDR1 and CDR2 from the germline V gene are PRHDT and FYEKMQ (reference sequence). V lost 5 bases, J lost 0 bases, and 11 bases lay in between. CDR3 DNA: TGTGCCAGCAGCATCCGAGGGCCCTCCTATAATTCACCCCTCCACTTT. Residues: CASSIRGPSYNSPLHF. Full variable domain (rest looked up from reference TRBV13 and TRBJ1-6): AAGVIQSPRHLIKEKRETATLKCYPIPRHDTVYWYQQGPGQDPQFLISFYEKMQSDKGSIPDRFSAQQFSDYHSELNMSSLELGDSALYFCASSIRGPSYNSPLHFGNGTRLTVT.

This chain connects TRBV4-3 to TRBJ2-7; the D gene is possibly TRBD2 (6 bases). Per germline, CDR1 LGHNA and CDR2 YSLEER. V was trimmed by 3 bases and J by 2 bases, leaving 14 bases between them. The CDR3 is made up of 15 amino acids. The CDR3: CASSQGGLPTYEQYF. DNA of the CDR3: TGCGCCAGCAGCCAGGGAGGACTGCCGACCTACGAGCAGTACTTC.

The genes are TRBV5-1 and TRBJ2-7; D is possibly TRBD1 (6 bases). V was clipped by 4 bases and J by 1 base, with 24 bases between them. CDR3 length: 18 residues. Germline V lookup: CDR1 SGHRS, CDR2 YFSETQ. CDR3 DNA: TGCGCCAGCAGCCCTCGATTCCAGAACAGGGTTTTGTCCTACGAGCAGTACTTC. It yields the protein CASSPRFQNRVLSYEQYF.

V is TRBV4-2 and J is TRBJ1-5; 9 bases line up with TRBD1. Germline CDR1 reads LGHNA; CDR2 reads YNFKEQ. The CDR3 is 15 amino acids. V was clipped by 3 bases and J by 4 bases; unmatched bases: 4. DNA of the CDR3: TGTGCCAGCAGCCAGGGGACAGGGTCTAATCAGCCCCAGCATTTT. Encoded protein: CASSQGTGSNQPQHF.

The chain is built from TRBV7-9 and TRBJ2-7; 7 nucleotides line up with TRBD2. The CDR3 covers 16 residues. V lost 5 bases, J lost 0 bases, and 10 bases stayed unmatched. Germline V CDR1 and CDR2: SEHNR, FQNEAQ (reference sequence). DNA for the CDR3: TGTGCCAGCAGCCGTCCAGGTGCGGGGGACTCCTACGAGCAGTACTTC. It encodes CASSRPGAGDSYEQYF. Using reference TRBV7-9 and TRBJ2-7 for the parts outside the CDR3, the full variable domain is DTGVSQNPRHKITKRGQNVTFRCDPISEHNRLYWYRQTLGQGPEFLTYFQNEAQLEKSRLLSDRFSAERPKGSFSTLEIQRTEQGDSAMYLCASSRPGAGDSYEQYFGPGTRLTVT.

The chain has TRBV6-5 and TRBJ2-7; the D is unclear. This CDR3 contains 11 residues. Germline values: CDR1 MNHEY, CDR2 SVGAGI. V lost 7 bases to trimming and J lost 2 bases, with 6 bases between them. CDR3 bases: TGTGCCAGCAAAAGAGCCTACGAGCAGTACTTC. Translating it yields CASKRAYEQYF.

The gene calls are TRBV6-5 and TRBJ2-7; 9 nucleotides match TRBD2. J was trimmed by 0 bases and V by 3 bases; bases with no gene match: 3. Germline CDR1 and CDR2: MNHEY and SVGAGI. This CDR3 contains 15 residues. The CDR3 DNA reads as TGTGCCAGCAGTTATGAGACTAGCGGCTCCTACGAGCAGTACTTC. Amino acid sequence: CASSYETSGSYEQYF.

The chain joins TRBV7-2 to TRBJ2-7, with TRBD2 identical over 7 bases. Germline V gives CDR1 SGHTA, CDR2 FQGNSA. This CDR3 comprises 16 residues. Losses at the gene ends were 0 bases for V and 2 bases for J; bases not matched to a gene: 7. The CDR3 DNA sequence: TGTGCCAGCAGCTTAGCCCAGACTAGCCCGCCCTACGAGCAGTACTTC. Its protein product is CASSLAQTSPPYEQYF.

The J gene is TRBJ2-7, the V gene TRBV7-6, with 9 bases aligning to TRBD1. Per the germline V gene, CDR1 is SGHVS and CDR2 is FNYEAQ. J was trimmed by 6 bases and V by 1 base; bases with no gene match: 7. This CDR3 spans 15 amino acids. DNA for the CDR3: TGTGCCAGCAGCTTAGTCCGGGACAGGGCGGCCGAGCAGTACTTC. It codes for CASSLVRDRAAEQYF.

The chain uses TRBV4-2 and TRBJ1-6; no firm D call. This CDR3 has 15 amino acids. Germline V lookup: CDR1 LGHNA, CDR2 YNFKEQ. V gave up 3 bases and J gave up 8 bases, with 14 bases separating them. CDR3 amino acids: CASSQEGGYHSPLHF. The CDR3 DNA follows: TGTGCCAGCAGCCAGGAGGGAGGGTACCATTCACCCCTCCACTTT.

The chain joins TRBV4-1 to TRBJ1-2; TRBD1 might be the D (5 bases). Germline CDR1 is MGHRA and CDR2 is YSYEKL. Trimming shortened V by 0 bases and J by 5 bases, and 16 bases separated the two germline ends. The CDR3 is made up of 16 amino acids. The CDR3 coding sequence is TGCGCCAGCAGCCAAGATAGTGCGGGGCCGGGGTATGGCTACACCTTC. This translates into CASSQDSAGPGYGYTF.

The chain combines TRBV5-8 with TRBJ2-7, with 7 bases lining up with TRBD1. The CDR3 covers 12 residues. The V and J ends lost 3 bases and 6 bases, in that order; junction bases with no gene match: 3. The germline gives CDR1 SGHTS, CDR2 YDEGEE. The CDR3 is CASSSTGPEQYF. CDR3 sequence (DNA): TGTGCCAGCAGCTCGACAGGGCCCGAGCAGTACTTC.

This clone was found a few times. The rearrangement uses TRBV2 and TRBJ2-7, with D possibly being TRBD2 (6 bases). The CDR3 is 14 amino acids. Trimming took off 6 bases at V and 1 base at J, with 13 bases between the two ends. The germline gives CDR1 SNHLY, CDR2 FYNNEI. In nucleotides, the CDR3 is TGTGCCAGCAGCCGAAGGGGACTTTCCTACGAGCAGTACTTC. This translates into CASSRRGLSYEQYF.

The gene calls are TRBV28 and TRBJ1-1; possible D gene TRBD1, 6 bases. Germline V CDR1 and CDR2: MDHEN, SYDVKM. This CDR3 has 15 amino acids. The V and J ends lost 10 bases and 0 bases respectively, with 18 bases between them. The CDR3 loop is CATHEETGLNTEAFF. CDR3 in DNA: TGTGCCACCCATGAGGAAACAGGGCTGAACACTGAAGCTTTCTTT.

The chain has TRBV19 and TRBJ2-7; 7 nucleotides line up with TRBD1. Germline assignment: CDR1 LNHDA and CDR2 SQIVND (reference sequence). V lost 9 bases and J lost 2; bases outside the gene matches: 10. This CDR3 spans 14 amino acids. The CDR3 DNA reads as TGTGCCAGCGCCTTGAGGGGGCGTCCCTACGAGCAGTACTTC. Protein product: CASALRGRPYEQYF.

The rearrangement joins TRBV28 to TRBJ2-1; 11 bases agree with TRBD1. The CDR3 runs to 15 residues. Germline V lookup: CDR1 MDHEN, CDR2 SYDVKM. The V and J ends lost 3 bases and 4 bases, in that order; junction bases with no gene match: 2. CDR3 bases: TGTGCCAGCAGTTTTGGGACAGGGGGGTACAATGAGCAGTTCTTC. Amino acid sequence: CASSFGTGGYNEQFF.

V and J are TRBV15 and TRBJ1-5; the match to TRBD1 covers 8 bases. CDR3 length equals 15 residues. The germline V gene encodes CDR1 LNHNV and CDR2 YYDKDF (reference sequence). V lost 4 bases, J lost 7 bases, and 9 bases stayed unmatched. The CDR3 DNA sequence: TGTGCCACCAGCAACCTGGACAGGGTCGACCAGCCCCAGCATTTT. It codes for CATSNLDRVDQPQHF.